Reported below is one T cell receptor beta chain. This sample stems from a study of TIL therapy for anti-PD-1-resistant metastatic lung cancer. Sample time point: pre-treatment sample, taken before nivolumab and TIL therapy. Tumor tissue came from excised metastases, mostly pleural nodules or supraclavicular lymph nodes. Tumor harvest preceded PD-1/PD-L1 blockade, followed by nivolumab treatment. Stage 4 NSCLC adults joined between October 2017 and January 2020. The V and J ends lost 4 bases and 7 bases respectively, with 24 bases between them. From germline, CDR1 is SGHDT and CDR2 YYEEEE. CDR3 length equals 16 residues. The libraries were made with immunoSEQ v3. Repertoires were generated with immunoSEQ multiplex PCR, while TCRdb's copy carries only in-frame clones and drops some. Of roughly 92,000 clones in the sample, about three fifths were seen once.

The input for sequencing was tumor tissue, taken at baseline. The source of this sequence is a person between 30 and 79 years old with non-small cell lung cancer. V usage is TRBV5-6 and J usage is TRBJ2-7; D may match TRBD1 or TRBD2 (5 bases each). The CDR3 sequence: CASSTPLTDTTGEQYF. CDR3 sequence (DNA): TGTGCCAGCAGCACTCCCCTGACGGACACTACGGGGGAGCAGTACTTC.